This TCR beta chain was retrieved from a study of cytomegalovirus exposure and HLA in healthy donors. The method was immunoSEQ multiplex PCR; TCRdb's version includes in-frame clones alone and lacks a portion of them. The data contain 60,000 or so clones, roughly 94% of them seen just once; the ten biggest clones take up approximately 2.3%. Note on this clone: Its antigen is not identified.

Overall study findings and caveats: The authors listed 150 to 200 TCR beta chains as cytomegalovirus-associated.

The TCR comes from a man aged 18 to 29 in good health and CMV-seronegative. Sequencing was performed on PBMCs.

The chain's CDR3 is CASSLGQVKDTQYF. The CDR3 bases are TGCGCCAGCAGCTTGGGGCAAGTCAAAGATACGCAGTATTTT. The J gene is TRBJ2-3, the V gene TRBV5-1; no firm D call. This CDR3 region has 14 residues. CDR1 and CDR2 from the germline V gene are SGHRS and YFSETQ. With 0 bases removed from V and 5 bases from J, the gap between germline ends came to 10 bases. The full variable domain, completed using reference TRBV5-1 and TRBJ2-3, is KAGVTQTPRYLIKTRGQQVTLSCSPISGHRSVSWYQQTPGQGLQFLFEYFSETQRNKGNFPGRFSGRQFSNSRSEMNVSTLELGDSALYLCASSLGQVKDTQYFGPGTRLTVL.